This T cell receptor beta chain originates from a study of blood T cell repertoires in COVID-19. Clones were sequenced by immunoSEQ multiplex PCR, and TCRdb holds only the in-frame ones, with some missing. The sample holds more than 35,000 clones; around 89% are singletons and the top ten take about 5.3%. Trimming took off 1 base at V and 4 bases at J, with 7 bases between the two ends. The CDR3 runs 14 residues. The germline V gene has CDR1 KGHDR and CDR2 SFDVKD. The chain recombines TRBV24-1 with TRBJ2-1; possibly TRBD2 for D (5 bases). This TCR was sampled from a human donor in a cohort sampled during active COVID-19. The source material was peripheral blood. The CDR3 protein is CATSDLSGYNEQFF. CDR3 bases: TGTGCCACCAGTGATTTAAGCGGATACAATGAGCAGTTCTTC.